This T cell receptor (beta chain) originates from a study of cytomegalovirus exposure and HLA in healthy donors (TCRdb year 2017). About the full investigation: An earlier analysis of approximately 640 of the donors reported roughly 270 Gb of sequence data and around 110 million unique TCR beta sequences from approximately 180 million T cells. About 300 gigabases of sequencing data and 80 million or so unique TCR sequences were included in an early release covering about 700 HLA-typed donors. The genetic ancestry cluster associated with self-reported Caucasian donors included about four fifths of the roughly 410 genotyped donors. The aim of the study was to test whether cataloging public T cell receptors could identify signatures of past pathogen exposure. Using immunosequencing, the study profiled T cell repertoires from about 610 subjects and related those repertoires to cytomegalovirus serostatus. A separate validation cohort of over a hundred different subjects was used in addition to the 666-subject first cohort. To predict cytomegalovirus infection status, the study combined high-throughput TCR immunosequencing, statistical association of individual TCRs with disease status, and machine learning. A later analysis re-examined previously published TCR beta repertoires from about 670 donors and added high-resolution HLA genotyping to investigate patterns of TCR occurrence. In the later analysis, no new phenotypic data were used to find candidate immune exposures; instead, reliance was placed on TCR beta sequences and their occurrence across donors. To decide whether each TCR beta V gene segment behaved as functional or pseudogenic, an earlier analysis of nearly 600 of the donors relied on high-throughput TCR beta sequencing. Alongside the repertoire data, information on donor age, sex, ethnicity and CMV serostatus was compiled. A later genetic analysis used genome-wide SNP genotypes for about three fifths of the 666 donors, treating that subset as a discovery cohort. Every repertoire in the discovery cohort had been generated on one and the same sequencing platform. Both class I and class II loci were covered by HLA typing, at four-digit resolution. The number of donors typed differed by locus, with about 629-630 for A, B, C, DRB1 and DQB1, around 500 for DQA1, about 610 for DPA1, and some 470 for DPB1. About 5 DR-DQ haplotypes were handled as single units for association and clustering, since linkage in the cohort was strong. Among over 350 genotyped donors of the cohort, an average of about 240,000 unique TCR beta nucleotide sequences were sequenced per donor, about a sixth of them non-productive. Points the paper makes about the study in general: In a later analysis, TCR association rates were found to vary across HLA loci, with the most associated TCRs seen for DRB1 alleles and the fewest for HLA-C alleles. The cohort was sequenced for TCR beta chains only, and without alpha or paired-chain data the features that could be detected were limited. Correlated functional status among segregating V segments might reflect linkage disequilibrium, but an unknown experimental factor could not be ruled out. An earlier analysis of 587 of the donors showed that most TCR beta V segments appeared in productive rearrangements either about 87% or about 30% of the time, which broadly matched IMGT annotations. A later analysis reported that several top co-occurrence clusters appeared linked to parvovirus B19, influenza, CMV and Epstein-Barr virus. A further reported finding was that TCR beta sequences accurately predicted the HLA-A and HLA-B alleles for most subjects in the first cohort. A later analysis found that most CMV-associated TCR beta chains appeared HLA-restricted, with HLA associations seemingly driven largely by CMV exposure. At a false discovery rate of 0.05, a later analysis linked 16,951 TCR beta sequences to specific HLA alleles. Some IMGT-functional V segments, including TRBV6-2 and TRBV6-3, could not be distinguished by the 87-base-pair reads and were therefore excluded. Because some donors lacked HLA typing at each locus, the association tests relied only on the typed subset. When HLA alleles, especially DR and DQ, strongly co-occurred, attributing TCR associations to individual alleles was difficult. A cluster of highly shared sequence variants was judged likely to be a technical artifact of the sequencing pipeline. A later analysis found that HLA-associated TCR beta chains were more clonally expanded and had lower generation probabilities than equally common non-associated chains. Roughly uniform sequencing depth across donors was assumed in presence/absence analyses, although this assumption may not hold. In both the original and validation cohorts, the classifier was reported to diagnose cytomegalovirus status with high specificity and sensitivity. The authors suggested that the approach could potentially be extended to other disease states and immunological phenotypes. Compared with the approximately 710-donor mean, donors in an Asian-associated ancestry cluster had fewer N-insertions in productive TCRs, according to a later genetic analysis. In the study, 150 to 200 TCR beta chains were listed as associated with cytomegalovirus. In a later genetic analysis, a missense DCLRE1C variant was associated with V-gene and J-gene trimming of TCR beta chains, and the association was replicated in an independent cohort. A few of the identified cytomegalovirus-associated TCR beta chains were confirmed in vitro to be specific for cytomegalovirus antigens. The earlier analysis of approximately 560 of the donors excluded some 15 rarely observed V segments, including chromosome 9 orphons, because counts were too low. Immune exposure information for the cohort was limited to CMV serostatus. Across donors, most TCR sequences were observed very rarely, whereas some public TCRs were present in many individuals.

V loses 3 bases of germline sequence and J loses 6 bases, and the interval between the two ends is 18 bases. From the cysteine through the phenylalanine, the CDR3 covers 15 amino acids. CDR3 DNA is the only sequence kept; it has 45 bases, read in frame from the first base. The CDR1 and CDR2 encoded by the germline V gene are SGHDT and YYEEEE. Library creation used the immunoSEQ multiplex PCR assay. For the multiplex PCR, a mixture combining 60 forward primers for TCR Vbeta segments and 13 reverse primers for TCR Jbeta segments was used. A multiplex PCR assay on genomic DNA amplified the CDR3 region of rearranged TCR beta genes. On the Illumina HiSeq System, the amplified TCR beta libraries were sequenced as 87-base-pair reads. The published analysis was carried out like this. A later analysis tallied around 80 million unique TCR beta chains across the 600 to 700 repertoires, and approximately 11 million of those chains were shared by two or more donors. Raw reads were error-corrected and collapsed into unique sequences with a nearest-neighbor algorithm that merged closely related sequences to remove PCR and sequencing errors. To assign V, D and J gene segments, CDR3 sequences were aligned to IMGT reference sequences. Each retained sequence needed at least a six-nucleotide match to both a V gene segment and a J gene segment. Rearrangements were classified as productive when the CDR3 lacked stop codons and remained in frame with V and J, and all other rearrangements were classified as non-productive. CDR3 was defined by IMGT convention, running from the second conserved V-encoded cysteine to the conserved J-encoded phenylalanine. The earlier analysis of around 640 of the donors excluded sequences that lacked an unambiguous match to a single V gene segment. An earlier analysis of several hundred of the donors classified V segments as functional when productive rearrangements were above 56.7% and as segregating when the standard deviation between donors was above 5%. A statistical classification framework was built for diagnosing cytomegalovirus status from the catalog of TCR beta chain sequences. A later analysis assigned V and J genes by comparing TCR nucleotide sequences with IMGT/GENE-DB human TR gene sequences. In a later analysis, CDR3 sequences and most-parsimonious VDJ recombination scenarios were assigned using the TCRdist pipeline. A later analysis defined each TCR beta chain by its CDR3 amino acid sequence plus V-gene family, and excluded reads lacking a unique V-gene family. In a later analysis, some 600 highly shared, low-generation-probability nucleotide sequences were removed to address suspected cross-contamination and a sequencing artifact. In a later analysis, a clonal expansion index was calculated for each public chain from normalized within-repertoire ranks of inferred template counts. Generation probabilities in a later analysis came from a VDJ recombination model fitted to out-of-frame rearrangements, and those results were checked against IGoR. A later analysis scored TCR-TCR, TCR-HLA and TCR-CMV co-occurrence with hypergeometric tests, applying a repertoire-size bias correction to TCR pairs. To estimate false discovery rates, a later analysis permuted the HLA or CMV assignments 20 times. In a later analysis, co-occurring TCRs were grouped with DBSCAN, and TCRdist sequence similarity was added when clustering was performed within HLA-allele-positive subsets. Co-occurrence clustering excluded repertoires with fewer than 30,000 or more than 120,000 public chains, plus five with anomalous nucleotide sharing. As stored in TCRdb, this immuneACCESS dataset retains in-frame rearrangements with V and J assigned. A fraction of the clones does not appear; measured against another copy, unresolved V genes explain less than half of the discrepancy, and the remainder lacks a known reason. Clone size and V and J calls were adopted from that table, with D and trimming inferred from the DNA. This sample lists some 170,000 clones; almost 80% were detected once. The top ten clonotypes cover about 6.4% of the sample.

The cohort consisted of some 730 healthy bone marrow donors. At the time of sampling, every cohort member was nominally healthy, though immune exposures that went unrecorded were likely present. The donor was CMV seropositive and belonged to the group of around 300 seropositive cohort members. A peripheral blood sample was provided by each donor, and peripheral blood mononuclear cells were used for TCR beta sequencing. Genomic DNA extraction from the blood cell samples was performed with the Qiagen DNeasy Blood Extraction Kit. Turning to this clone: It has no known antigen specificity. No base qualities exist here, and no much larger clone lies one base off it.

Recombination linked TRBV5-6 to TRBJ1-2, with the D gene not clear enough to name. The source material was PBMCs. The receptor was isolated from a middle-aged man in good health and CMV-seropositive. The base sequence is TGTGCCAGCAGCTACGGAAGGATGACTAGGAATGGCTACACCTTC. This is translated as CASSYGRMTRNGYTF.